A selection of T cell receptor beta chains follows, all from one sample in a study of cytomegalovirus exposure and HLA in healthy donors. Only in-frame clones appear in the TCRdb table, and some are missing; sequencing was by immunoSEQ multiplex PCR. The sample includes 110,000 or so clones, over 80% of them seen just once. The sequenced sample was PBMCs. Receptors were obtained from a man younger than 30 in good health and CMV-seronegative. Both conserved end residues are part of each CDR3. The D gene is left open where the match is weak. Size tells how often a clone was seen (once, few, many) or the class of an expanded clone, and some rows leave it out.

-,TRBJ2-3,-,TRBV10-2,CASLRADTQYF,TGCGCCAGCTTGCGGGCAGATACGCAGTATTTT
-,TRBJ2-7,TRBD2,TRBV5-6,CASSLAGGSSYEQYF,TGTGCCAGCAGCTTGGCCGGCGGGAGCTCCTACGAGCAGTACTTC
few,TRBJ2-7,-,TRBV9,CASSVGRSLSYEQYF,TGTGCCAGCAGCGTAGGGAGGTCCCTTTCCTACGAGCAGTACTTC
-,TRBJ2-1,TRBD2,TRBV7-2,CASSYTGTSGGEQFF,TGTGCCAGCAGCTATACCGGGACTAGCGGGGGTGAGCAGTTCTTC
-,TRBJ2-7,TRBD1,TRBV6-5,CASSPTRTGRSEQYF,TGTGCCAGCAGCCCTACCCGGACAGGGAGATCCGAGCAGTACTTC
-,TRBJ1-1,-,TRBV4-3,CASSQEKSRGTTAFF,TGCGCCAGCAGCCAAGAGAAATCGAGGGGGACGACAGCTTTCTTT
-,TRBJ2-1,-,TRBV7-9,CASSLVELQEQFF,TGTGCCAGCAGCTTAGTGGAGCTTCAGGAGCAGTTCTTC
few,TRBJ2-7,-,TRBV19,CASSPLGVGEQYF,TGTGCCAGTAGTCCTCTCGGGGTTGGGGAGCAGTACTTC
-,TRBJ1-5,TRBD1,TRBV6-1,CASKNTGANQPQHF,TGTGCCAGCAAAAATACAGGGGCAAATCAGCCCCAGCATTTT
-,TRBJ1-1,-,TRBV6-1,CASSWTVNTEAFF,TGTGCCAGCAGCTGGACAGTTAACACTGAAGCTTTCTTT
once,TRBJ2-3,TRBD2,TRBV5-1,CASSVGTSGFTDTQYF,TGCGCCAGCAGCGTGGGGACTAGCGGTTTTACAGATACGCAGTATTTT
-,TRBJ1-2,TRBD1,TRBV19,CASSMGQGFNYGYTF,TGTGCCAGTAGTATGGGACAGGGGTTCAACTATGGCTACACCTTC
-,TRBJ2-2,TRBD2,TRBV11-2,CASSLGRGGNTGELFF,TGTGCCAGCAGCCTAGGGCGGGGGGGGAACACCGGGGAGCTGTTTTTT
-,TRBJ2-4,-,TRBV30,CAWSVGGHPKDIQYF,TGTGCCTGGAGTGTAGGGGGACACCCCAAGGACATTCAGTACTTC
-,TRBJ1-3,TRBD1,TRBV5-4,CASSSGQGSFGRPNTIYF,TGTGCCAGCAGCTCAGGACAGGGATCTTTTGGGAGACCAAACACCATATATTTT
once,TRBJ1-3,TRBD1,TRBV7-6,CASSLDRAGGNTIYF,TGTGCCAGCAGCTTGGACAGGGCTGGGGGAAACACCATATATTTT
-,TRBJ1-2,-,TRBV28,CASSNRDGGGYTF,TGTGCCAGCAGTAACAGGGATGGTGGCGGCTACACCTTC
-,TRBJ2-1,TRBD2,TRBV5-1,CASSPRAGGYNEQFF,TGCGCCAGCAGCCCCCGGGCGGGAGGGTACAATGAGCAGTTCTTC
-,TRBJ1-4,TRBD1,TRBV9,CASSPTGTANEKLFF,TGTGCCAGCAGCCCCACCGGGACAGCGAATGAAAAACTGTTTTTT
few,TRBJ1-1,-,TRBV7-9,CASSLESSNTEAFF,TGTGCCAGCAGCTTAGAATCGTCGAACACTGAAGCTTTCTTT
-,TRBJ2-1,TRBD1,TRBV5-4,CASSLRTGRDEQFF,TGTGCCAGCAGCCTAAGGACAGGGCGTGATGAGCAGTTCTTC
-,TRBJ2-7,TRBD2,TRBV4-1,CASSQPIAGVSYEQYF,TGTGCCAGCAGCCAACCTATAGCGGGAGTCTCCTACGAGCAGTACTTC
-,TRBJ2-5,-,TRBV6-5,CASTRGTGQGETQYF,TGTGCCAGCACCCGAGGCACGGGCCAGGGGGAGACCCAGTACTTC
once,TRBJ2-3,-,TRBV11-2,CASSFRNPDTQYF,TGTGCCAGCAGCTTTAGAAACCCAGATACGCAGTATTTT
-,TRBJ2-7,-,TRBV2,CASLGGLPPDEQYF,TGTGCCAGCTTGGGGGGGCTTCCTCCCGACGAGCAGTACTTC
-,TRBJ2-1,-,TRBV6-5,CASSKWSDSLAEQFF,TGTGCCAGCAGCAAATGGTCTGATTCGTTGGCTGAGCAGTTCTTC
-,TRBJ1-1,-,TRBV29-1,CSVAIQGGTEAFF,TGCAGCGTTGCGATCCAGGGAGGCACTGAAGCTTTCTTT
-,TRBJ2-7,TRBD1,TRBV4-2,CASSFTGGPNSYEQYF,TGTGCCAGCAGCTTTACAGGGGGCCCTAACTCCTACGAGCAGTACTTC
-,TRBJ2-4,TRBD2,TRBV7-8,CASSPPLAGVGGIQYF,TGTGCCAGCAGCCCTCCACTAGCGGGAGTAGGGGGCATTCAGTACTTC
-,TRBJ2-1,TRBD2,TRBV13,CASSPTWGAGGSLSSYNEQFF,TGTGCCAGCAGCCCGACCTGGGGAGCGGGGGGTAGCTTAAGCTCCTACAATGAGCAGTTCTTC
once,TRBJ2-5,TRBD1,TRBV4-3,CASSHGQGETQYF,TGCGCCAGCAGCCATGGACAGGGGGAGACCCAGTACTTC
-,TRBJ1-5,-,TRBV7-2,CASSPVAGQPQHF,TGTGCCAGCAGCCCCGTCGCAGGTCAGCCCCAGCATTTT
-,TRBJ2-1,-,TRBV28,CASSFRDRYNEQFF,TGTGCCAGCAGTTTCAGGGATCGCTACAATGAGCAGTTCTTC
-,TRBJ1-2,TRBD1,TRBV19,CASNPGTEFYGYTF,TGTGCCAGTAACCCCGGGACAGAATTCTATGGCTACACCTTC
once,TRBJ2-1,-,TRBV11-2,CASSPELPYNEQFF,TGTGCCAGCAGCCCCGAGCTACCTTACAATGAGCAGTTCTTC
once,TRBJ2-4,-,TRBV10-3,CAISDETPKNIQYF,TGTGCCATCAGTGACGAGACACCAAAAAACATTCAGTACTTC
-,TRBJ1-1,TRBD1,TRBV27,CASQDRENTEAFF,TGTGCCAGCCAAGACAGGGAGAACACTGAAGCTTTCTTT
-,TRBJ2-7,-,TRBV6-1,CASRMRRTPAYEQYF,TGTGCCAGCAGGATGCGGAGGACCCCAGCCTACGAGCAGTACTTC
-,TRBJ1-1,-,TRBV27,CASSFYGSAGTEAFF,TGTGCCAGCAGCTTTTATGGGTCGGCGGGCACTGAAGCTTTCTTT
-,TRBJ2-7,TRBD1,TRBV23-1,CASSRDRESSYEQYF,TGCGCCAGCAGTCGGGACAGGGAGAGCTCCTACGAGCAATACTTC